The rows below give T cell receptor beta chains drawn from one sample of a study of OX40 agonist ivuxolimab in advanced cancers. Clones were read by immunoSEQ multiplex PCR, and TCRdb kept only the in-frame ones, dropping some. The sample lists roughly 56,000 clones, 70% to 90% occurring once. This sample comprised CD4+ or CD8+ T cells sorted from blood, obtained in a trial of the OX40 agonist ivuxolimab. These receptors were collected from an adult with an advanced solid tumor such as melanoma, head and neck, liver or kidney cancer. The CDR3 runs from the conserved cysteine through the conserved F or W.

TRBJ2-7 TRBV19 CASRVASGAYEQYF
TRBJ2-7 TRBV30 CAWSGMGAGGFSYEQYF
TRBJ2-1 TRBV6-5 CASSYDTSGRTKQFF
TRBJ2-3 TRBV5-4 CASSERAGSDTQYF
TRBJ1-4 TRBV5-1 CASSLDGEKLFF
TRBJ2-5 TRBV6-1 CASSGLAGGGETQYF
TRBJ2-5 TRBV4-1 CASSQPPGGEETQYF
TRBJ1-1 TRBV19 CASSMRGRGGTEAFF
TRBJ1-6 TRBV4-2 CASSQEGLNSPLHF
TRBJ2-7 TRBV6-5 CASKGIYEQYF
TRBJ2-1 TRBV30 CAWGGAGGLNEQFF
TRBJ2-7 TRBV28 CASSLIDEQYF
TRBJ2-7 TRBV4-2 CASSLQGAGGSEQYF
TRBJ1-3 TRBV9 CASSVGVGTGNTIYF
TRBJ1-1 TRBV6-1 CASSPRHGEATEAFF
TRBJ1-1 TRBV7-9 CASSSGTENTEAFF
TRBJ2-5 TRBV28 CASSAGQSVETQYF
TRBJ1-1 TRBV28 CASSPRTVNTEAFF
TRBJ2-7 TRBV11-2 CASSSSGEQYF
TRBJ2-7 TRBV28 CASRFRATVDYEQYF
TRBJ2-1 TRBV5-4 CASSLGSDYNEQFF
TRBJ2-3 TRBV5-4 CASSLDTGGTDTQYF
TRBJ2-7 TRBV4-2 CASSQEVGTTNYEQYF
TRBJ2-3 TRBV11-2 CATGFSADTQYF
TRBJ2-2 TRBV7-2 CASNKISIGELFF
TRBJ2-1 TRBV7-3 CASSLGAGGGWNEQFF
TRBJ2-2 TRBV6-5 CASSRKTSSTGELFF
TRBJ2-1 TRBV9 CASSPSAGLVYNEQFF
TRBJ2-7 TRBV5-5 CASSFGLVSYEQYF
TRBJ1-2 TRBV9 CASSVGAGRDGYTF
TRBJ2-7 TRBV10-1 CASSEHSQSYEQYF
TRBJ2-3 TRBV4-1 CASSLTSQATDTQYF
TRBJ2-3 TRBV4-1 CASSLVGVLDTQYF
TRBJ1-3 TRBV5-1 CASSLAGRGNTIYF
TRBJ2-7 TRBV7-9 CASSLNDGTGAYEQYF
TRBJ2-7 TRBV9 CASSVGGLAGGVQYF
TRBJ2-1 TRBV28 CASSLIVSGRIDEQFF
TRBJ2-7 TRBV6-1 CASSIRSRAMREQYF
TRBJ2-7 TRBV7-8 CASRNRGDEQYF
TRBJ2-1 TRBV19 CASSIGLAYYNEQFF
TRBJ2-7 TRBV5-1 CASSLGQGGTYEQYF